The TCR beta chain under discussion was sequenced for a study of blood T cell repertoires in COVID-19. For the study at large: T cells, B-cell-depleted T cells, or PBMCs provided the cDNA or gDNA that served as material.

In the authors' workflow: The assay estimated nucleated cells by amplifying reference gene primers. The table came from immunoSEQ multiplex PCR; TCRdb's copy has only in-frame clones and leaves some out. The DNA was the basis for D and trimming; V, J and clone size are from that table. The sample lists over 450,000 clones; roughly 87% were seen once. CDR1 SGHVS and CDR2 FQNEAQ come from the germline V gene. CDR3 length: 14 residues. Trimming took 10 bases from V and 0 from J, leaving 13 bases between them. The rearrangement links TRBV7-8 to TRBJ1-5; D not certain. The TCR originated in a man in his late teens or twenties with COVID-19, enrolled during active disease. The sequenced sample consisted of peripheral blood. The chain's CDR3 is CATVRGFSNQPQHF. DNA for the CDR3: TGTGCCACGGTTCGAGGATTTAGCAATCAGCCCCAGCATTTT.